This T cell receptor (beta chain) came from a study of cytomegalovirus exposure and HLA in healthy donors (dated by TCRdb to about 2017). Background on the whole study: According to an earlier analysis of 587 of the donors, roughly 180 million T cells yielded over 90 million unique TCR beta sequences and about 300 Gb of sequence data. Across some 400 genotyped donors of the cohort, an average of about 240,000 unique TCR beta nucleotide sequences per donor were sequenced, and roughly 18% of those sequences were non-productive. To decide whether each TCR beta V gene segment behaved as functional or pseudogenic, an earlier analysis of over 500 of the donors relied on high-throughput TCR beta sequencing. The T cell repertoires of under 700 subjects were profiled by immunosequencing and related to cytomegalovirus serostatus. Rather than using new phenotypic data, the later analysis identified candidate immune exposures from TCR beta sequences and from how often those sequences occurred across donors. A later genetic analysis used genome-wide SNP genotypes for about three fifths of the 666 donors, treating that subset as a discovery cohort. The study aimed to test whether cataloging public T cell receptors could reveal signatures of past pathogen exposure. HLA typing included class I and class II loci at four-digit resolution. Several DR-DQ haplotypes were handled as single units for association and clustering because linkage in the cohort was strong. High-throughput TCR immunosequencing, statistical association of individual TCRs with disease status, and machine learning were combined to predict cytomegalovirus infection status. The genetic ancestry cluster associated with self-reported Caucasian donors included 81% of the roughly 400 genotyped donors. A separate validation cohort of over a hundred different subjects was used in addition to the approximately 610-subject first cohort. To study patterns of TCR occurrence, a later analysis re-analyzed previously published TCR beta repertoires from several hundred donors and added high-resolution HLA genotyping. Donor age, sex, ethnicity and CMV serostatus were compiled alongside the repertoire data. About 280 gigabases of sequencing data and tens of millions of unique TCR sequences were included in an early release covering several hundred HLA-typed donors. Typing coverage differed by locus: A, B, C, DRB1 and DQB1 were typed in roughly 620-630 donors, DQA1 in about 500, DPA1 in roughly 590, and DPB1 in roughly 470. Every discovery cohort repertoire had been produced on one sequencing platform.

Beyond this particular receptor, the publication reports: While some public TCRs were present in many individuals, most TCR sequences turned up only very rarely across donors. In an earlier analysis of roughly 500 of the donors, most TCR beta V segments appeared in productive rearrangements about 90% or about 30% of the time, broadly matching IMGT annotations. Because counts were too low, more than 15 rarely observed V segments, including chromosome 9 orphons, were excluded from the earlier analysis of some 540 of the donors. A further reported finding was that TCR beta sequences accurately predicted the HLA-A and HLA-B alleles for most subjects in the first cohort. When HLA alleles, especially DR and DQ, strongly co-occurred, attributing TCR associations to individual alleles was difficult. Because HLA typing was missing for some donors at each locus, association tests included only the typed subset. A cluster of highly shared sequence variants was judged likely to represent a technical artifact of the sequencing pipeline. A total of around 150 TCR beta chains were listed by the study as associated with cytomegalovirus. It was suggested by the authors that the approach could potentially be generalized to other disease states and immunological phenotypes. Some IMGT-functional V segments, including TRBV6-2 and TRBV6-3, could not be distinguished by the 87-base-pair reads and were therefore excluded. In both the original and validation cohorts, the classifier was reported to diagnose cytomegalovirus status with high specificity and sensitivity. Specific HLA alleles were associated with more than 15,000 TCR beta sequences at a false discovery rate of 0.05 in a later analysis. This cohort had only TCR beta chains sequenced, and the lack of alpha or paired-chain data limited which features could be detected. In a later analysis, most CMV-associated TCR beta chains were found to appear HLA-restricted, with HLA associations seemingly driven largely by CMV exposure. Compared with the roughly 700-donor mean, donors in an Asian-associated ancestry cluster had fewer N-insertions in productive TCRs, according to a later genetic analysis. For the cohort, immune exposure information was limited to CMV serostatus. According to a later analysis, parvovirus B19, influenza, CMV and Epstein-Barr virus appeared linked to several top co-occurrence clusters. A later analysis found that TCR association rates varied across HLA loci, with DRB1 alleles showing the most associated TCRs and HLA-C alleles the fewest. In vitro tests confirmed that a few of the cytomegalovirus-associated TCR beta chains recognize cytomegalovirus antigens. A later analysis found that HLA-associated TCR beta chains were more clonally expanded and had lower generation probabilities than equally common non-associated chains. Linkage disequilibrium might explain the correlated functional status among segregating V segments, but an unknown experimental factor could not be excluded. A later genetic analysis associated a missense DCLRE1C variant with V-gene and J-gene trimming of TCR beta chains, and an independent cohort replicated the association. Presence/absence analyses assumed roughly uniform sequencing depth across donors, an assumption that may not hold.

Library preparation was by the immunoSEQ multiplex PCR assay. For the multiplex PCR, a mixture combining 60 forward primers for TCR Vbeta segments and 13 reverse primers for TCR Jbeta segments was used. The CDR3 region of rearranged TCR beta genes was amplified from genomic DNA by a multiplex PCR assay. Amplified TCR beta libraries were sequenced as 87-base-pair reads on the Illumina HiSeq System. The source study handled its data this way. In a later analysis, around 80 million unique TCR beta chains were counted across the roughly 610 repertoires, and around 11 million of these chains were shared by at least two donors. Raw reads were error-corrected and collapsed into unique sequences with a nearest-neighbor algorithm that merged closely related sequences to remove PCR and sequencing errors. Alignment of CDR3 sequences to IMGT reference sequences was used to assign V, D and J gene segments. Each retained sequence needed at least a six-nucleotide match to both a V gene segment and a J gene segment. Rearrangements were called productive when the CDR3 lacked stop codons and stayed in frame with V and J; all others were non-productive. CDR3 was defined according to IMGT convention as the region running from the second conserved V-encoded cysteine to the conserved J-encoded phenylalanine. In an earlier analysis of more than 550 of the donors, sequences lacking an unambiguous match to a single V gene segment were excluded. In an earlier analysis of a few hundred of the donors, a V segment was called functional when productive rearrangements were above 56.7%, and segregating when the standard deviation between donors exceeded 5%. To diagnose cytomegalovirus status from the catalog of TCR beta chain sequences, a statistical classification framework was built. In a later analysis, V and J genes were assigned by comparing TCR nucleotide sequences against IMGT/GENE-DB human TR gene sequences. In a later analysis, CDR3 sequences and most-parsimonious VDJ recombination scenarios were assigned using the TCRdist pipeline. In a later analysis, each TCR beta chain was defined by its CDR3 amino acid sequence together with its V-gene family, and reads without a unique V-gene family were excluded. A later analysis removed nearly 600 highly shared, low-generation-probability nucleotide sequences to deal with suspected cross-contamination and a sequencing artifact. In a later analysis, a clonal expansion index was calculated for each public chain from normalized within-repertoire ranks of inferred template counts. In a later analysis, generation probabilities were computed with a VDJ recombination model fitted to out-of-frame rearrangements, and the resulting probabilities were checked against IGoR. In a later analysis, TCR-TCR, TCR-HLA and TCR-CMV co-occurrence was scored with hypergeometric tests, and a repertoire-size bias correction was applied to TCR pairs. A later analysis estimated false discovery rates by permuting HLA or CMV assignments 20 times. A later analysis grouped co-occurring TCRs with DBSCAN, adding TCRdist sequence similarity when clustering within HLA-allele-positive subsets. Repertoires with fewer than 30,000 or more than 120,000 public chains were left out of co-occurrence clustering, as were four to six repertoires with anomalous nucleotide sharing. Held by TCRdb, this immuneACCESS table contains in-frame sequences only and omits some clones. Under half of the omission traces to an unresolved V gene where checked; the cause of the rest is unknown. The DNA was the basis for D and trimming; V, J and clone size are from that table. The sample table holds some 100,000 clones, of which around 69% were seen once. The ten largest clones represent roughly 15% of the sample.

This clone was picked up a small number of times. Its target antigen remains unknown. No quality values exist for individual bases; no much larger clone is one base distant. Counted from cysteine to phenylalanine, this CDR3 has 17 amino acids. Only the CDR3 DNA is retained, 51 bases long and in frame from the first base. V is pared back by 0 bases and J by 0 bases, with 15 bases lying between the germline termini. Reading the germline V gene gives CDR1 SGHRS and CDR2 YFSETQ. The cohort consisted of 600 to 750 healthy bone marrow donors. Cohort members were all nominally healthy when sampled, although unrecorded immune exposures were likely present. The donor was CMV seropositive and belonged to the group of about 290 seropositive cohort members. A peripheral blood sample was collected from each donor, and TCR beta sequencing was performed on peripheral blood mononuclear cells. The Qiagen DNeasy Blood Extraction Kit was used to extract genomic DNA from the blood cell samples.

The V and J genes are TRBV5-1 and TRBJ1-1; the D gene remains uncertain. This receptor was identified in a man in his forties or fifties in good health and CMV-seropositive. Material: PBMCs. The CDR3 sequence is CASSLGIKSGVNTEAFF. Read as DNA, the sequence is TGCGCCAGCAGCTTGGGCATTAAAAGCGGTGTGAACACTGAAGCTTTCTTT.